Below, one TCR beta chain is given with its context. This table comes from immunoSEQ multiplex PCR, and its TCRdb copy is limited to in-frame clones, with some not included. The table lists hundreds of thousands of clones, about nine tenths of them singletons. These data come from a study of blood T cell repertoires in COVID-19. The CDR3 extends over 14 amino acids. V lost 4 bases, J lost 4 bases, and 5 bases stayed unmatched. CDR1 MDHEN and CDR2 SYDVKM come from the germline V gene. The sequence came from a woman in her 40s who had recovered from COVID-19. The sample consisted of PBMCs or T cells enriched from blood (not recorded which). The rearrangement joins TRBV28 to TRBJ2-7; 9 nucleotides agree with TRBD2. The CDR3 reads CASSSSGGRYEQYF. CDR3 DNA: TGTGCCAGCAGTTCAAGCGGGGGGAGGTACGAGCAGTACTTC.